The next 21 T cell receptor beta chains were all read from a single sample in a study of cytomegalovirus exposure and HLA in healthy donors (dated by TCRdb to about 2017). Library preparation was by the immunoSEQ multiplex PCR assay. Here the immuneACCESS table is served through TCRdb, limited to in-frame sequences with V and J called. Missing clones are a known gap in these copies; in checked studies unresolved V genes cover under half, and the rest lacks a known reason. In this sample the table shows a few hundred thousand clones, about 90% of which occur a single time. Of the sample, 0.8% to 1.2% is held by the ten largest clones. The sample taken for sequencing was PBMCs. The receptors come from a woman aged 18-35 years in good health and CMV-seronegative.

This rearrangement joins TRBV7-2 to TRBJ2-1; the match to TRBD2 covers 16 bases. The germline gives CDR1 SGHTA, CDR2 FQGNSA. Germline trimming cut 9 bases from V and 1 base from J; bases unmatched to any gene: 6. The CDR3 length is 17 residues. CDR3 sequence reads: CARPGTSGRGSYNEQFF. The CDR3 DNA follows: TGTGCCAGGCCCGGGACTAGCGGGAGGGGGTCCTACAATGAGCAGTTCTTC.

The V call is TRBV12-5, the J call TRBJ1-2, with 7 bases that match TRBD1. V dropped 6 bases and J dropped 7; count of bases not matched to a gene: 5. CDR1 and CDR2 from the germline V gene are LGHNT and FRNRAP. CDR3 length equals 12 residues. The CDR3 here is CASGTGLTGYTF. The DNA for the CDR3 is TGTGCTAGTGGGACAGGGCTAACTGGCTACACCTTC.

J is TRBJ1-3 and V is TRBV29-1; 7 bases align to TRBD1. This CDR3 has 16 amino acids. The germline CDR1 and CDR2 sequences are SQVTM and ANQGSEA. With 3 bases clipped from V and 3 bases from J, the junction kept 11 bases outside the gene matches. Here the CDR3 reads CSVEIGTDEYGNTIYF. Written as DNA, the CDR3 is TGCAGCGTTGAGATCGGGACAGACGAATATGGAAACACCATATATTTT.

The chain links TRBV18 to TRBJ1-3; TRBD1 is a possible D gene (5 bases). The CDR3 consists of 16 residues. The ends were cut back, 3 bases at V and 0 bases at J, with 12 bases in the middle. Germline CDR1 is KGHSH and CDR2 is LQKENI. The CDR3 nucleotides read TGTGCCAGCTCACCCAAGACAGCTAGCTCTGGAAACACCATATATTTT. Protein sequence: CASSPKTASSGNTIYF. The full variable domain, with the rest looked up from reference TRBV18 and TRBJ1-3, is NAGVMQNPRHLVRRRGQEARLRCSPMKGHSHVYWYRQLPEEGLKFMVYLQKENIIDESGMPKERFSAEFPKEGPSILRIQQVVRGDSAAYFCASSPKTASSGNTIYFGEGSWLTVV.

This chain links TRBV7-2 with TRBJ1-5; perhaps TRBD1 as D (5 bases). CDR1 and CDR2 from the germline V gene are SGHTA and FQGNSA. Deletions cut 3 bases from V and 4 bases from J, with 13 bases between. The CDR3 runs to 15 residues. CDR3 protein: CASSFDSGRNQPQHF. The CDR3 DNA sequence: TGTGCCAGCAGCTTTGACAGCGGGCGTAATCAGCCCCAGCATTTT. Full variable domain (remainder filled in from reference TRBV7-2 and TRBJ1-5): GAGVSQSPSNKVTEKGKDVELRCDPISGHTALYWYRQSLGQGLEFLIYFQGNSAPDKSGLPSDRFSAERTGGSVSTLTIQRTQQEDSAVYLCASSFDSGRNQPQHFGDGTRLSIL.

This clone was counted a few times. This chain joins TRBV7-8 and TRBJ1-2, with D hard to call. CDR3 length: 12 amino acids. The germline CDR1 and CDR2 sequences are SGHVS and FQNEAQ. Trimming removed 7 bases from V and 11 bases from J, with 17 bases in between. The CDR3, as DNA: TGTGCCAGCACCACCGTCGGAGCGGGGTACACCTTC. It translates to CASTTVGAGYTF.

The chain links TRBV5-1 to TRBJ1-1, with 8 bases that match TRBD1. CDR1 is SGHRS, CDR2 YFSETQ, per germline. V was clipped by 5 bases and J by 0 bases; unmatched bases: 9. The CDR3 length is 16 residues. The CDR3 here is CASRLRGQFLNTEAFF. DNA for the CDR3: TGCGCCAGCAGGCTCAGGGGGCAGTTTCTGAACACTGAAGCTTTCTTT.

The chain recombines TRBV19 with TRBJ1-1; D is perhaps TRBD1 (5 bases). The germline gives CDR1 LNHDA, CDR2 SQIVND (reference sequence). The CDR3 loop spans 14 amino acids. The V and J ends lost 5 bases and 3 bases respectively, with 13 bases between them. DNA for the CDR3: TGTGCCAGTAGTCTGAATACAGGATACACTGAAGCTTTCTTT. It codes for CASSLNTGYTEAFF.

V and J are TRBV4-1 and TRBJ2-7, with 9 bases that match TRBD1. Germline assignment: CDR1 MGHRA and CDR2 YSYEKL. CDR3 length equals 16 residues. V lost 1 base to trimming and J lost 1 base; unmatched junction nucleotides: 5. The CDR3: CASSQATGTGSYEQYF. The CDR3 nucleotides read TGCGCCAGCAGCCAAGCTACCGGGACAGGGTCCTACGAGCAGTACTTC.

The CDR3: CASSPGQGSEKLFF. For the CDR3, the DNA is TGTGCCAGCTCACCAGGACAGGGCAGTGAAAAACTGTTTTTT. This chain links TRBV18 with TRBJ1-4; TRBD1 aligns across 8 bases. Germline V gene data show CDR1 as KGHSH and CDR2 as LQKENI. CDR3 length: 14 residues. V lost 2 bases and J lost 7; bases outside the gene matches: 3. The entire variable domain, with the rest obtained from reference TRBV18 and TRBJ1-4, is as follows: NAGVMQNPRHLVRRRGQEARLRCSPMKGHSHVYWYRQLPEEGLKFMVYLQKENIIDESGMPKERFSAEFPKEGPSILRIQQVVRGDSAAYFCASSPGQGSEKLFFGSGTQLSVL.

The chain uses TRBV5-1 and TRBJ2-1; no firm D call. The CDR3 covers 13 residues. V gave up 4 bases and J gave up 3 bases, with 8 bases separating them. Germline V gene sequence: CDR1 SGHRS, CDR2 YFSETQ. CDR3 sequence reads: CASSTDIYNEQFF. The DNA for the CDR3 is TGCGCCAGCAGCACCGACATCTACAATGAGCAGTTCTTC. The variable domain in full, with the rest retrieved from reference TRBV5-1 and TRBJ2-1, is KAGVTQTPRYLIKTRGQQVTLSCSPISGHRSVSWYQQTPGQGLQFLFEYFSETQRNKGNFPGRFSGRQFSNSRSEMNVSTLELGDSALYLCASSTDIYNEQFFGPGTRLTVL.

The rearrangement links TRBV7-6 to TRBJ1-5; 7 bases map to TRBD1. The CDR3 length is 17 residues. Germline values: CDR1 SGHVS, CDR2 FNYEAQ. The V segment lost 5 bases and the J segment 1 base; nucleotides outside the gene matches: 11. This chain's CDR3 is CASSPTQGMRSNQPQHF. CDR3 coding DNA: TGTGCCAGCAGCCCTACACAGGGGATGAGGAGCAATCAGCCCCAGCATTTT.

DNA for the CDR3: TGTGCCAGCAGTTTATACGGACAGGGGGGTTCGTACGAGCAGTACTTC. Its protein is CASSLYGQGGSYEQYF. The rearrangement uses TRBV27 and TRBJ2-7, with 10 bases matching TRBD1. The J segment lost 4 bases and the V segment lost 1 base, leaving 7 bases of the junction unmatched. There are 16 residues in the CDR3. Germline V gene data show CDR1 as MNHEY and CDR2 as SMNVEV (reference sequence).

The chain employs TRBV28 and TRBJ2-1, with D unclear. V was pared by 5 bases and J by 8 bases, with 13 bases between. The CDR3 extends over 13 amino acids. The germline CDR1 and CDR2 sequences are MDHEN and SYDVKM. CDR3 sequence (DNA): TGTGCCAGCAGTCGCCCCACTCCCCATGAGCAGTTCTTC. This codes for CASSRPTPHEQFF.

Written as DNA, the CDR3 is TGTGCCAGTAGTATCTCCCGGGACATGAGCACAGATACGCAGTATTTT. Its protein product is CASSISRDMSTDTQYF. The J gene is TRBJ2-3, the V gene TRBV19; D is perhaps TRBD1 (6 bases). Looked up from germline, CDR1 is LNHDA and CDR2 is SQIVND (reference sequence). V was cut by 3 bases and J by 0 bases, with 13 bases left in between. This CDR3 comprises 16 residues. Drawing the rest from reference TRBV19 and TRBJ2-3, the complete variable domain is DGGITQSPKYLFRKEGQNVTLSCEQNLNHDAMYWYRQDPGQGLRLIYYSQIVNDFQKGDIAEGYSVSREKKESFPLTVTSAQKNPTAFYLCASSISRDMSTDTQYFGPGTRLTVL.

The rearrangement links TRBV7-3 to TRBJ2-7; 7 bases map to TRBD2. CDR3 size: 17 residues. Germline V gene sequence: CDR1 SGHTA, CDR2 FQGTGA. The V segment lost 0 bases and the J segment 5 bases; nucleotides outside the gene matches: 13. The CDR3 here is CASSLTRAGDWYDEQYF. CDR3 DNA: TGTGCCAGCAGCTTAACGAGGGCGGGAGATTGGTATGACGAGCAGTACTTC.

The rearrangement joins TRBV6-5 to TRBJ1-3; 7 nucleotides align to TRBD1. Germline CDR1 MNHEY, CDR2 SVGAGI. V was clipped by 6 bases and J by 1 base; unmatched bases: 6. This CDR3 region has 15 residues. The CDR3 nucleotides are TGTGCCAGCAGGCGACAGGGTGTGTCTGGAAACACCATATATTTT. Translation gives CASRRQGVSGNTIYF.

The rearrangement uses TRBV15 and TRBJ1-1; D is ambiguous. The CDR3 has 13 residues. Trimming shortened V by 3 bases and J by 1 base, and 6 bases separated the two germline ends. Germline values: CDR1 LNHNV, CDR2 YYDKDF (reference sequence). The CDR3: CATSSFRNTEAFF. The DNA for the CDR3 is TGTGCCACCAGCAGTTTCAGGAACACTGAAGCTTTCTTT.

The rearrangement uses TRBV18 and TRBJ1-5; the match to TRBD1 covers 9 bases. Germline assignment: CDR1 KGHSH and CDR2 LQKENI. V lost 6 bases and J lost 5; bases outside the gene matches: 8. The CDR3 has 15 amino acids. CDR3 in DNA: TGTGCCAGCTCTTCGGGACAGGGAAACGATCAGCCCCAGCATTTT. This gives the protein CASSSGQGNDQPQHF.

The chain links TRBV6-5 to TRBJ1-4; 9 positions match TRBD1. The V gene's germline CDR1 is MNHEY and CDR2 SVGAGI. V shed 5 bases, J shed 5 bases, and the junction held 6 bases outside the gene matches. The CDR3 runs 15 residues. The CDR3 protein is CASSSDRGRNEKLFF. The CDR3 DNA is TGTGCCAGCAGTAGCGACAGGGGGAGAAATGAAAAACTGTTTTTT.

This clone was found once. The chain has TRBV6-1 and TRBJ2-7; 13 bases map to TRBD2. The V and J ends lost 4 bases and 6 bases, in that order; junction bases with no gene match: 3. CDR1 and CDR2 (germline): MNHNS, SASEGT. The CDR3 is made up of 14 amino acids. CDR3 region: CASSARTSGGEQYF. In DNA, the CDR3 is TGTGCCAGCAGTGCTCGGACTAGCGGGGGCGAGCAGTACTTC.